Following are 4 T cell receptor beta chains from one sample sequenced in a study of radiation and T cells in renal cell carcinoma. Time point defined: blood 4 weeks post-SBRT, at nephrectomy. Sample treatment: 15 Gy SBRT to primary tumor, nephrectomy 4 weeks later. Sequencing used immunoSEQ multiplex PCR; TCRdb keeps in-frame clones, though not all of them. The table includes tens of thousands of clones, more than 65% detected once. Material: blood, obtained from a patient whose treatment included radiotherapy and nephrectomy. These TCRs come from a man aged 60 to 75 with renal cell carcinoma.

This clone was found once. The rearrangement links TRBV5-1 to TRBJ1-2, with D possibly being TRBD1 (6 bases). Germline V gene data show CDR1 as SGHRS and CDR2 as YFSETQ. The CDR3 is 15 residues long. Trimming removed 0 bases at V and 6 bases at J, with 15 bases between. DNA of the CDR3: TGCGCCAGCAGCTTGGCTCCAGGGGTGGACGATGGCTACACCTTC. Amino acids: CASSLAPGVDDGYTF.

This clone was detected only once. The chain has TRBV5-6 and TRBJ1-1, with D tentatively TRBD1 (6 bases). There are 15 residues in the CDR3. CDR1 is SGHDT, CDR2 YYEEEE, per germline. V was shortened by 3 bases and J by 2 bases, with 14 bases between the two germline ends. In DNA form, the CDR3 reads TGTGCCAGCAGCTCGACAGGCTATGAAAACACTGAAGCTTTCTTT. Translated: CASSSTGYENTEAFF.

This rearrangement joins TRBV6-6 to TRBJ2-1; D is undetermined. This CDR3 has 16 residues. CDR1 MNHNY and CDR2 SVGAGI come from the germline V gene (reference sequence). Trimming removed 1 base from V and 0 bases from J, with 10 bases in between. This chain's CDR3 is CASSYYDGPSYNEQFF. Here the CDR3 DNA reads TGTGCCAGCAGTTACTACGACGGACCCTCCTACAATGAGCAGTTCTTC.

The chain is built from TRBV19 and TRBJ1-1; no clear D gene. Germline V gene data show CDR1 as LNHDA and CDR2 as SQIVND (reference sequence). V lost 2 bases, J lost 1 base, and 8 bases lay in between. The CDR3 is 14 residues long. CDR3 region: CASSILSENTEAFF. The CDR3 nucleotides read TGTGCCAGTAGTATATTATCGGAGAACACTGAAGCTTTCTTT.